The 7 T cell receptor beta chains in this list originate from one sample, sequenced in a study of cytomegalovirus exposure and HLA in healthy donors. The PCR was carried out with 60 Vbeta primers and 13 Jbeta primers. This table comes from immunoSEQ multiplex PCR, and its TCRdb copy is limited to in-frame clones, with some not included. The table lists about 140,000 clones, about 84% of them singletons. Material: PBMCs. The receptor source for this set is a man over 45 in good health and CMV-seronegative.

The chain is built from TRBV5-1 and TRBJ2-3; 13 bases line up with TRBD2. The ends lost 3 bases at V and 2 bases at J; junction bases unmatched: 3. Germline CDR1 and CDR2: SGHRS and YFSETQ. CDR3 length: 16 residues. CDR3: CASSSGTSGDTDTQYF. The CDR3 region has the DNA TGCGCCAGCAGCTCCGGGACTAGCGGGGACACAGATACGCAGTATTTT.

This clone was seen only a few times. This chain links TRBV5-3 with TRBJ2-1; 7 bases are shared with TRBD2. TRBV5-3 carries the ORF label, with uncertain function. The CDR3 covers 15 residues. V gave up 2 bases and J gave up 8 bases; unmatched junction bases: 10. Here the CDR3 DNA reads TGTGCCAGAAGCTTAAAGAGGGAGGGCCGCGATGAGCAGTTCTTC. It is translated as CARSLKREGRDEQFF.

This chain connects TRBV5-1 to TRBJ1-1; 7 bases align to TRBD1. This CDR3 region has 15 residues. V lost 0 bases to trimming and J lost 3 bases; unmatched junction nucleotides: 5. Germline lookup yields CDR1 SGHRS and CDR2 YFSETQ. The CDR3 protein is CASSLEGAYDTEAFF. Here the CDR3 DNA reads TGCGCCAGCAGCTTGGAGGGGGCCTATGACACTGAAGCTTTCTTT.

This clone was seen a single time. CDR3 in amino acids: CASSSKNSNQPQHF. The CDR3 DNA reads as TGTGCCAGCAGCTCCAAAAATAGCAATCAGCCCCAGCATTTT. The J gene is TRBJ1-5, the V gene TRBV11-2, with unresolved D. V gave up 4 bases and J gave up 0 bases, with 7 bases separating them. The CDR3 loop spans 14 amino acids. Germline V gives CDR1 SGHAT, CDR2 FQNNGV.

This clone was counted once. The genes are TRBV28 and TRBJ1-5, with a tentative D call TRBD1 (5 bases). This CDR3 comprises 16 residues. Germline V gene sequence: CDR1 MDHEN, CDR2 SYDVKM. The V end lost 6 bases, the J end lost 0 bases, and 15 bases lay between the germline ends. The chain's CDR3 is CASSPLGHRSNQPQHF. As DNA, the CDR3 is TGTGCCAGCAGCCCTTTAGGACACCGTAGCAATCAGCCCCAGCATTTT.

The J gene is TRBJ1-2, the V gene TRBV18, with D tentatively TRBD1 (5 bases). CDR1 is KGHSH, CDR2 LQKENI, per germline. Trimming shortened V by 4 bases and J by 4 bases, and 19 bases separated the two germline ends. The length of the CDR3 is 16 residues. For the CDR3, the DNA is TGTGCCAGCTCACAGCGACTCGACTTGGACACCTATGGCTACACCTTC. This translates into CASSQRLDLDTYGYTF.

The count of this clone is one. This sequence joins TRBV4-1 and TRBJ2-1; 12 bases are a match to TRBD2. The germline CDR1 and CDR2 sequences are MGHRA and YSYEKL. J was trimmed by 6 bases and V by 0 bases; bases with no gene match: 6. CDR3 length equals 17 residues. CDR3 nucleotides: TGCGCCAGCAGCCAAGATCTAGCGGGGGGGCGCGGCAATGAGCAGTTCTTC. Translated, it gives CASSQDLAGGRGNEQFF.